These 21 T cell receptor beta chains share one sample of origin, sequenced in a study of beta chain features in type 1 diabetes. No antigen has been identified for these receptors. Findings of the study overall: When Type 1 diabetes patients were examined, their TCRB CDR3s proved moderately but significantly shorter in all four CD4+ subsets.

As every portion of the isolated RNA was reverse transcribed, the sequencing read expressed TCRB transcripts. Libraries were prepared by immunoSEQ multiplex PCR; TCRdb keeps only in-frame clonotypes and omits some of them. The sample holds fewer than 350,000 clones, approximately 15% seen once. Sequenced: naive CD4+ T cells from blood. Source of these receptors: a young man with type 1 diabetes.

The chain uses TRBV5-1 and TRBJ2-6, with TRBD1 matching over 7 bases. CDR1 and CDR2 (germline): SGHRS, YFSETQ. The junction had 5 bases not matched to a gene; V was cut back by 3 bases and J by 2 bases. The CDR3 length is 16 residues. In DNA, the CDR3 is TGCGCCAGCAGCTCAGCCGACAGGGCTGGGGCCAACGTCCTGACTTTC. This encodes CASSSADRAGANVLTF.

This clone was seen only a few times. At one end, the junction sequence differs from germline, possibly due to a read error. This chain connects TRBV28 to TRBJ2-7, with 11 bases matching TRBD1. The CDR3 totals 12 residues. In germline, CDR1 is MDHEN, CDR2 SYDVKM. CDR3 loop: CASSSWTGGVHF. CDR3 coding DNA: TGTGCCAGCAGTTCCTGGACAGGGGGCGTCCACTTC.

The rearrangement links TRBV28 to TRBJ2-3; TRBD1 matches 7 bases. This CDR3 spans 13 amino acids. Germline values: CDR1 MDHEN, CDR2 SYDVKM. The trim removed 7 bases at V and 4 bases at J, leaving 5 bases unmatched. The CDR3 DNA follows: TGTGCCAGCATTGGGGACAGTCCAGATACGCAGTATTTT. It codes for CASIGDSPDTQYF.

DNA for the CDR3: TGCGCCAGCAGCTCGGCGACTAGCTTGGAGACCCAGTACTTC. It encodes CASSSATSLETQYF. V gene TRBV5-1 combines with J gene TRBJ2-5, with 7 nucleotides matching TRBD2. Germline trimming cut 3 bases from V and 5 bases from J; bases unmatched to any gene: 7. CDR1 is SGHRS and CDR2 is YFSETQ in the germline V gene. CDR3 size: 14 residues.

The V and J genes are TRBV30 and TRBJ2-3; a possible D gene is TRBD1 (5 bases). The V gene lost 0 bases and the J gene lost 3 bases, with 10 bases spanning the gap. Per germline, CDR1 GTSNPN and CDR2 SVGIG (reference sequence). There are 14 residues in the CDR3. The CDR3 sequence is CAWSVRQGTDTQYF. The DNA of the CDR3 is TGTGCCTGGAGTGTAAGGCAGGGTACAGATACGCAGTATTTT.

This clone was seen more than once but under ten times. The chain links TRBV5-1 to TRBJ2-1, with D perhaps matching TRBD1 (6 bases). Between the trimmed V and J ends, which lost 4 bases and 0 bases, there was a span of 14 bases. The germline CDR1 and CDR2 sequences are SGHRS and YFSETQ. CDR3 size: 16 residues. The CDR3, as DNA: TGCGCCAGCAGCCGCCGGACAGCAAGCTCCTACAATGAGCAGTTCTTC. Encoded protein: CASSRRTASSYNEQFF.

In its sample, this clone was seen a few times. In DNA form, the CDR3 reads TGTGCCAGCAGCCGTAGCGGGGGTAGGGCAGATACGCAGTATTTT. Translated, it gives CASSRSGGRADTQYF. This chain links TRBV13 with TRBJ2-3; 9 bases agree with TRBD2. V trimming: 5 bases; J trimming: 4 bases; junction bases outside the gene matches: 7. Germline V gene data show CDR1 as PRHDT and CDR2 as FYEKMQ (reference sequence). The CDR3 is made up of 15 amino acids. Filled out from reference TRBV13 and TRBJ2-3, the complete variable domain reads AAGVIQSPRHLIKEKRETATLKCYPIPRHDTVYWYQQGPGQDPQFLISFYEKMQSDKGSIPDRFSAQQFSDYHSELNMSSLELGDSALYFCASSRSGGRADTQYFGPGTRLTVL.

This clone was seen a few times. The CDR3 region is CASSGTGKAYEQYF. CDR3 sequence (DNA): TGTGCCAGCAGTGGGACAGGGAAGGCCTACGAGCAGTACTTC. The genes are TRBV2 and TRBJ2-7, with 8 bases identical to TRBD1. Germline V CDR1 and CDR2: SNHLY, FYNNEI. V was clipped by 4 bases and J by 2 bases; unmatched bases: 4. The CDR3 length is 14 residues.

This clone has just a few counts. The DNA for the CDR3 is TGTGCCTGGAAGGGTTTTTCGGGACAGAGAACCTACGAGCAGTACTTC. Translated, it gives CAWKGFSGQRTYEQYF. The V and J genes are TRBV30 and TRBJ2-7, with 7 bases that match TRBD1. Germline V gene sequence: CDR1 GTSNPN, CDR2 SVGIG (reference sequence). V shed 4 bases, J shed 2 bases, and the junction held 14 bases outside the gene matches. CDR3 length equals 16 residues.

This clone occurred a few times. V and J are TRBV28 and TRBJ2-7; TRBD1 might be the D (6 bases). The CDR3 length is 13 residues. Germline-derived CDR1 and CDR2 are MDHEN and SYDVKM. V was pared by 5 bases and J by 3 bases, with 11 bases between. In nucleotides, the CDR3 is TGTGCCAGCAGTACAGGGACCTACTACGAGCAGTACTTC. It is translated as CASSTGTYYEQYF.

Note on this clone: This CDR3 is also generated by other DNA sequences in the sample. The J gene is TRBJ1-2, the V gene TRBV6-5, with D unclear. This CDR3 has 14 residues. V was cut by 0 bases and J by 0 bases, with 5 bases left in between. Germline CDR1 reads MNHEY; CDR2 reads SVGAGI. The CDR3 region has the DNA TGTGCCAGCAGTTACTCGCAGGCTAACTATGGCTACACCTTC. This codes for CASSYSQANYGYTF.

There are a few counts of this clone. This chain joins TRBV9 and TRBJ2-1, with 7 bases fitting TRBD2. J lost 1 base, V lost 4 bases, and 5 bases had no gene match. The CDR3 is made up of 15 amino acids. The germline CDR1 and CDR2 sequences are SGDLS and YYNGEE. DNA of the CDR3: TGTGCCAGCAGCCCGGGAGGCCTATCCTACAATGAGCAGTTCTTC. Residues: CASSPGGLSYNEQFF.

This clone was picked up a small number of times. The chain has TRBV25-1 and TRBJ2-3, with a weak D call TRBD2 (5 bases). This CDR3 is 13 amino acids long. Trimming removed 5 bases at V and 0 bases at J, with 6 bases between. CDR1 is MGHDK, CDR2 SYGVNS, per germline. The CDR3 coding sequence is TGTGCCAGCAGTTTAGCGAGCACAGATACGCAGTATTTT. Its translation is CASSLASTDTQYF.

J is TRBJ2-1 and V is TRBV5-1; D remains unclear. CDR1 SGHRS and CDR2 YFSETQ come from the germline V gene. V lost 0 bases to trimming and J lost 0 bases, with 7 bases between them. The CDR3 covers 15 residues. The CDR3 protein is CASSLAYSSYNEQFF. In nucleotides, the CDR3 is TGCGCCAGCAGCTTGGCCTACAGCTCCTACAATGAGCAGTTCTTC.

This clone was counted many times. The conserved phenylalanine or tryptophan is not found at the CDR3 terminus, so this likely reflects a read error. The DNA is left out, because the CDR3 cannot be placed on it with certainty; the CDR3 is given as TCRdb lists it. The V gene is TRBV23-1, the J gene TRBJ2-7; the tabulated D call, TRBD1, remains unverified against the DNA. TRBV23-1 has ORF status, its function being uncertain. The CDR3 length equals 9 residues, ends included. This chain's CDR3 is CASSQSPDL.

CDR3 nucleotide sequence: TGTGCCACCAGCAGAGATCCAGGGCTTGGCTACGAGCAGTACTTC. Translated: CATSRDPGLGYEQYF. This chain connects TRBV15 to TRBJ2-7; a possible D gene is TRBD1 (5 bases). The V gene lost 0 bases and the J gene lost 3 bases, with 12 bases spanning the gap. The germline CDR1 and CDR2 sequences are LNHNV and YYDKDF (reference sequence). This CDR3 contains 15 residues. The full variable domain, rest sourced from reference TRBV15 and TRBJ2-7, is DAMVIQNPRYQVTQFGKPVTLSCSQTLNHNVMYWYQQKSSQAPKLLFHYYDKDFNNEADTPDNFQSRRPNTSFCFLDIRSPGLGDTAMYLCATSRDPGLGYEQYFGPGTRLTVT.

This clone appeared a few times. This chain connects TRBV10-3 to TRBJ2-7, with D possibly being TRBD2 (5 bases). The germline V gene has CDR1 ENHRY and CDR2 SYGVKD. Trimming stripped 2 bases from V and 5 bases from J, with 16 bases between. The CDR3 spans 15 residues. The DNA of the CDR3 is TGTGCCATCAGTGAGCTTGGGCGGGCTGGAAACGAGCAGTACTTC. Amino acid sequence: CAISELGRAGNEQYF.

The chain combines TRBV5-1 with TRBJ2-2, with D perhaps TRBD2 (6 bases). CDR1 is SGHRS and CDR2 is YFSETQ in the germline V gene. The CDR3 length is 14 residues. V shed 3 bases and J shed 4 bases, with 10 bases lying between them. CDR3 region: CASSWGVFTGELFF. As DNA, the CDR3 is TGCGCCAGCAGCTGGGGGGTCTTCACCGGGGAGCTGTTTTTT. The whole variable domain, remainder taken from reference TRBV5-1 and TRBJ2-2, is KAGVTQTPRYLIKTRGQQVTLSCSPISGHRSVSWYQQTPGQGLQFLFEYFSETQRNKGNFPGRFSGRQFSNSRSEMNVSTLELGDSALYLCASSWGVFTGELFFGEGSRLTVL.

The genes are TRBV28 and TRBJ2-3; 8 bases fit TRBD2. The V segment lost 3 bases and the J segment 5 bases; nucleotides outside the gene matches: 4. The CDR3 is 14 residues long. CDR1 is MDHEN and CDR2 is SYDVKM in the germline V gene. CDR3 protein: CASSFGGDRDTQYF. DNA for the CDR3: TGTGCCAGCAGTTTCGGGGGGGATAGAGATACGCAGTATTTT. Full variable domain (rest looked up from reference TRBV28 and TRBJ2-3): DVKVTQSSRYLVKRTGEKVFLECVQDMDHENMFWYRQDPGLGLRLIYFSYDVKMKEKGDIPEGYSVSREKKERFSLILESASTNQTSMYLCASSFGGDRDTQYFGPGTRLTVL.

This clone showed up just a few times. This chain joins TRBV2 and TRBJ1-3; D might be TRBD1 (5 bases). Trimming stripped 7 bases from V and 7 bases from J, with 17 bases between. CDR1 SNHLY and CDR2 FYNNEI come from the germline V gene. CDR3 length equals 14 residues. This CDR3 is CASTMPGTSNTIYF. CDR3 coding DNA: TGTGCCAGCACAATGCCCGGGACTTCCAACACCATATATTTT.

About this clone itself: Other DNA sequences in the same sample also yield this CDR3. V gene TRBV7-2 combines with J gene TRBJ1-1, with D perhaps matching TRBD1 (6 bases). The CDR3 covers 13 residues. The V gene lost 3 bases and the J gene lost 2 bases, with 7 bases spanning the gap. Germline loops: CDR1 SGHTA, CDR2 FQGNSA. The CDR3 loop reads CASSLDRNTEAFF. CDR3 DNA: TGTGCCAGCAGCTTGGACAGAAACACTGAAGCTTTCTTT.